This T cell receptor (beta chain) was found in a study of cytomegalovirus exposure and HLA in healthy donors. Findings and caveats of the study: Exclusion as indistinguishable affected some V segments, including TRBV6-2 and TRBV6-3. In terms of immune exposure information, only CMV serostatus was available.

This clone has just a few counts. Antigen specificity is unknown. In the PCR, 60 Vbeta and 13 Jbeta primers were used. Measured with immunoSEQ multiplex PCR; TCRdb has only the in-frame clones, and not every one. The data show tens of thousands of clones, with roughly 61% seen just once and about 15% held by the top ten. V was trimmed by 3 bases and J by 6 bases, leaving 8 bases between them. Germline values: CDR1 GTSNPN, CDR2 SVGIG (reference sequence). The CDR3 consists of 11 residues. The clonotype comes from a woman aged 40 to 50 in good health and CMV-seropositive. The genes are TRBV30 and TRBJ2-5; D call uncertain. Sequencing used PBMCs. CDR3 loop: CAWRAIKTQYF. The CDR3 DNA reads as TGTGCCTGGAGAGCCATAAAGACCCAGTACTTC.